This TCR beta chain was recovered during a study of radiotherapy plus CTLA-4 blockade in lung cancer. Looking at the study overall: Disease control reached less than 40%, with objective responses in over 15%. Study-level points and caveats: Among blood TCR repertoires after radiotherapy plus ipilimumab, tumor-derived clones expanded.

Sequencing used immunoSEQ multiplex PCR; TCRdb keeps in-frame clones, though not all of them. The table lists about 78,000 clones, approximately 84% of them singletons. A note on this clone: Its antigen is unidentified.

Germline assignment: CDR1 SGHTA and CDR2 FQGNSA. This CDR3 is 13 amino acids long. Trimming shortened V by 3 bases and J by 5 bases, and 10 bases separated the two germline ends. Sequencing used peripheral blood, obtained from a patient treated with radiotherapy plus ipilimumab. The V and J genes are TRBV7-2 and TRBJ2-5; D gene unclear. This TCR was sampled from a human donor with non-small cell lung cancer who had a partial response to radiotherapy plus ipilimumab. The CDR3: CASSFHRRETQYF. CDR3 in DNA: TGTGCCAGCAGCTTCCACAGACGGGAGACCCAGTACTTC.